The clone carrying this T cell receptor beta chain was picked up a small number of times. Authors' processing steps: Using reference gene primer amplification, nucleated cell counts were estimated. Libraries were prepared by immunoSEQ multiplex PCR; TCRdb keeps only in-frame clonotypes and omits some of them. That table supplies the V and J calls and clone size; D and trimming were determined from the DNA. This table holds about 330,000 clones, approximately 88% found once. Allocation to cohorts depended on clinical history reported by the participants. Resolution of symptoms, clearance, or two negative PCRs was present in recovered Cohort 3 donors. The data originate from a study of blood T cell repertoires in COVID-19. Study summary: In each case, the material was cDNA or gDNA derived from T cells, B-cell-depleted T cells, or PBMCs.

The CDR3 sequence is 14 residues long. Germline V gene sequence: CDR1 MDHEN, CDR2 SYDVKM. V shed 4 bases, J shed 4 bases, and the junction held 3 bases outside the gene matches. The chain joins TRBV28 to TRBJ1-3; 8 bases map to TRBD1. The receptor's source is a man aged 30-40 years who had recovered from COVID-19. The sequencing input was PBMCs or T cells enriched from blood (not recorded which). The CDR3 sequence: CASSYGQGGNTIYF. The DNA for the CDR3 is TGTGCCAGCAGTTATGGACAGGGAGGAAACACCATATATTTT.